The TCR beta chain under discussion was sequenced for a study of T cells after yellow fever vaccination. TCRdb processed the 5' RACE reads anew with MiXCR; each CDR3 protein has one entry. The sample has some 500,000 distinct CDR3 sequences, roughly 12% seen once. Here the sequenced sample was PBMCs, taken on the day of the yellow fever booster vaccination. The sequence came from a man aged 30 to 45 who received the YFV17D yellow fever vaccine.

CDR3: CASSLMGQGAGIQYF. Written as DNA, the CDR3 is TGTGCCAGCAGCTTAATGGGACAGGGAGCAGGGATCCAGTACTTC. V usage is TRBV7-2 and J usage is TRBJ2-5; 9 bases align to TRBD1. From germline, CDR1 is SGHTA and CDR2 FQGNSA. This CDR3 region has 15 residues. V lost 2 bases and J lost 10; bases outside the gene matches: 11.